The sample holds a few counts of the clone carrying this T cell receptor beta chain. As yet, its antigen is unknown. TCRdb independently ran MiXCR on the 5' RACE reads; one entry per CDR3 protein. The repertoire consists of about 160,000 distinct CDR3 sequences, with roughly 28% occurring once and the leading ten covering 9.5% to 15%. The data were obtained in a study of T-cell memory formation after mild COVID-19. The overall study: TCR clusters were largely donor specific.

Study-level results: Some responding clones appeared in pre-infection memory, suggesting cross-reactive memory joined. In second-wave clones peaking day 37, SARS-CoV-2 specificity remained unconfirmed.

The trim removed 3 bases at V and 1 base at J, leaving 2 bases unmatched. This CDR3 has 16 amino acids. This chain links TRBV12-3 or TRBV12-4 with TRBJ1-5; TRBD1 matches 11 bases. The sequenced material came from PBMCs or a T cell subset sorted from them (not recorded which). The receptor comes from an adult woman who had mild COVID-19 (a few samples of this study predate the infection). Cell type and time point are not known. The CDR3 DNA reads TGTGCCAGCAGTTTGGGGACAGGGGGGAGCAATCAGCCCCAGCATTTT. Protein: CASSLGTGGSNQPQHF.